Listed here is a single T cell receptor beta chain. What it binds is unknown. MiXCR, applied by TCRdb to the reads, yields one record per CDR3 protein. The repertoire holds some 500,000 distinct CDR3 sequences, with roughly 42% as singletons. V shed 6 bases and J 5 bases; nucleotides not matched to a gene: 15. Germline V gives CDR1 SQVTM, CDR2 ANQGSEA. The CDR3 totals 16 residues. The data are from a study of T cell repertoires in cytomegalovirus infection. Study information: A matching HLA type, together with CMV infection, was signaled by public TCR beta signatures. Whole-study findings and limits: Frequencies of public TCR beta families were cumulated, and this identified carriers of CMV plus the relevant HLA. Dominant in the ex vivo response were TCR beta clonotypes restricted by HLA-C and specific for CMV.

The input for sequencing was cultured PBMCs, taken from culture after CMV antigen stimulation. The receptor comes from a human donor in good health (CMV status not recorded). Some clones in this sample may be carry-over from other donors' samples. The chain has TRBV29-1 and TRBJ2-5; 10 positions match TRBD2. CDR3 DNA: TGCAGCGTCACCCGGTCTCCTAGCGGGAGTTGGGAGACCCAGTACTTC. Protein: CSVTRSPSGSWETQYF.